This T cell receptor beta chain is from a study of cytomegalovirus exposure and HLA in healthy donors (dated by TCRdb to between 2016 and 2019). With respect to the entire study: An earlier analysis of approximately 590 of the donors reported about 250 Gb of sequence data and 117 million unique TCR beta sequences from some 180 million T cells. Several DR-DQ haplotypes were handled as single units for association and clustering because linkage in the cohort was strong. In addition to the first cohort of roughly 700 subjects, a separate validation cohort of under 150 different subjects was used. All discovery cohort repertoires had been generated on a single sequencing platform. Of the roughly 400 genotyped donors, over 65% fell in the genetic ancestry cluster associated with self-reported Caucasian donors. To predict cytomegalovirus infection status, the study brought together high-throughput TCR immunosequencing, statistical association of individual TCRs with disease status, and machine learning. Donor age, sex, ethnicity and CMV serostatus were collected together with the repertoire data. Among 300 to 500 genotyped donors of the cohort, an average of about 220,000 unique TCR beta nucleotide sequences was sequenced per donor, of which about 18% were non-productive. Using immunosequencing, the study profiled T cell repertoires from approximately 700 subjects and related those repertoires to cytomegalovirus serostatus. In a later genetic analysis, genome-wide SNP genotypes for about 55% of the roughly 670 donors were used, and that subset was treated as a discovery cohort. The study was designed to test whether signatures of past pathogen exposure could be identified by cataloging public T cell receptors. In an earlier analysis of 587 of the donors, high-throughput TCR beta sequencing was used to judge whether each TCR beta V gene segment behaved as functional or pseudogenic. To study patterns of TCR occurrence, a later analysis re-analyzed previously published TCR beta repertoires from 666 donors and added high-resolution HLA genotyping. In the later analysis, no new phenotypic data were used to find candidate immune exposures; instead, reliance was placed on TCR beta sequences and their occurrence across donors. Both class I and class II loci were covered by HLA typing, at four-digit resolution. Roughly 300 gigabases of sequencing data and 70 million to 95 million unique TCR sequences made up an early release that covered 500 to 650 HLA-typed donors. Typing coverage differed by locus: A, B, C, DRB1 and DQB1 were typed in roughly 620-640 donors, DQA1 in 500 to 550, DPA1 in some 600, and DPB1 in 472. What the work shows at the level of the full study, not this receptor alone: A further reported finding was that TCR beta sequences accurately predicted the HLA-A and HLA-B alleles for most subjects in the first cohort. When HLA alleles, especially DR and DQ, strongly co-occurred, TCR associations were difficult to assign to individual alleles. Across donors, most TCR sequences were observed very rarely, whereas some public TCRs were present in many individuals. In a later genetic analysis, a missense DCLRE1C variant was associated with V-gene and J-gene trimming of TCR beta chains, and the association was replicated in an independent cohort. The presence/absence analyses assumed that sequencing depth was roughly uniform across donors, and that assumption may not be true. It was suggested by the authors that the approach could potentially be generalized to other disease states and immunological phenotypes. A group of highly shared sequence variants was considered likely to be a technical artifact of the sequencing pipeline. Specific HLA alleles were associated with 18,000 or so TCR beta sequences at a false discovery rate of 0.05 in a later analysis. In a later analysis, HLA-associated TCR beta chains showed more clonal expansion and lower generation probabilities than non-associated chains that were equally common. Correlated functional status among segregating V segments might be attributable to linkage disequilibrium, but an unknown experimental factor could not be ruled out. Compared with the roughly 670-donor mean, donors in an Asian-associated ancestry cluster had fewer N-insertions in productive TCRs, according to a later genetic analysis. In vitro tests confirmed that a few of the cytomegalovirus-associated TCR beta chains recognize cytomegalovirus antigens. Because HLA typing was unavailable for some donors at each locus, only the typed subset was used in association tests. According to a later analysis, parvovirus B19, influenza, CMV and Epstein-Barr virus appeared linked to several top co-occurrence clusters. Because the 87-base-pair reads could not distinguish some IMGT-functional V segments, including TRBV6-2 and TRBV6-3, those segments were excluded. This cohort had only TCR beta chains sequenced, and the lack of alpha or paired-chain data limited which features could be detected. According to a later analysis, TCR association rates differed among HLA loci, with DRB1 alleles showing the most associated TCRs and HLA-C alleles showing the fewest. A total of around 150 TCR beta chains were listed by the study as associated with cytomegalovirus. CMV serostatus was the only immune exposure information available for the cohort. Cytomegalovirus status was reported to be diagnosed by the classifier with high specificity and sensitivity in both the original and validation cohorts. Because counts were too low, roughly 18 rarely observed V segments, including chromosome 9 orphons, were left out of the earlier analysis of about 500 of the donors. According to a later analysis, most CMV-associated TCR beta chains appeared to be HLA-restricted, and the HLA associations seemed to be driven largely by CMV exposure. In an earlier analysis of about 540 of the donors, most TCR beta V segments were observed in productive rearrangements about 90% or about 30% of the time, broadly matching IMGT annotations.

Regarding this clone: Its specific antigen is unknown.

To prepare the library, the immunoSEQ multiplex PCR assay was applied. The multiplex PCR relied on a mix of 60 forward primers for TCR Vbeta segments and 13 reverse primers for TCR Jbeta segments. The CDR3 region of rearranged TCR beta genes was amplified from genomic DNA with a multiplex PCR assay. Amplified TCR beta libraries were sequenced as 87-base-pair reads on the Illumina HiSeq System. In the authors' own workflow: A later analysis tallied 75 million to 95 million unique TCR beta chains across the approximately 670 repertoires, and around 12 million of those chains were shared by two or more donors. Raw reads were error-corrected and collapsed into unique sequences with a nearest-neighbor algorithm that merged closely related sequences to remove PCR and sequencing errors. To assign V, D and J gene segments, CDR3 sequences were aligned to IMGT reference sequences. For a sequence to be retained, a match of at least six nucleotides to both a V gene segment and a J gene segment was required. A rearrangement was called productive if the CDR3 had no stop codons and remained in frame with V and J, and every other rearrangement was called non-productive. Following IMGT convention, CDR3 was defined as the stretch from the second conserved V-encoded cysteine up to the conserved J-encoded phenylalanine. The earlier analysis of more than 450 of the donors excluded sequences that lacked an unambiguous match to a single V gene segment. In an earlier analysis of several hundred of the donors, V segments were called functional above 56.7% productive rearrangements and were called segregating when the between-donor standard deviation exceeded 5%. To diagnose cytomegalovirus status from the catalog of TCR beta chain sequences, a statistical classification framework was built. A later analysis assigned V and J genes by comparing TCR nucleotide sequences with IMGT/GENE-DB human TR gene sequences. Using the TCRdist pipeline, a later analysis assigned CDR3 sequences along with most-parsimonious VDJ recombination scenarios. A later analysis defined each TCR beta chain by its CDR3 amino acid sequence plus V-gene family, and excluded reads lacking a unique V-gene family. As a way to deal with suspected cross-contamination and a sequencing artifact, a later analysis dropped 640 or so nucleotide sequences that were highly shared and had low generation probability. In a later analysis, a clonal expansion index for each public chain was calculated from normalized within-repertoire ranks of inferred template counts. In a later analysis, generation probabilities were computed with a VDJ recombination model fitted to out-of-frame rearrangements, and the resulting probabilities were checked against IGoR. In a later analysis, hypergeometric tests were used to score TCR-TCR, TCR-HLA and TCR-CMV co-occurrence, with a repertoire-size bias correction applied to TCR pairs. False discovery rates were estimated in a later analysis by permuting HLA or CMV assignments 20 times. A later analysis grouped co-occurring TCRs with DBSCAN, adding TCRdist sequence similarity when clustering within HLA-allele-positive subsets. Repertoires with fewer than 30,000 or more than 120,000 public chains were left out of co-occurrence clustering, as were about 5 repertoires with anomalous nucleotide sharing. The source is immuneACCESS, and TCRdb retained only in-frame sequences with V and J called. Part of the clones is not carried over; for the studies checked, unresolved V genes explain less than half of this, and the remainder is unexplained. The DNA gave D and trimming, while V, J and clone size come from that table. The table for this sample shows 70,000 or so clones. The ten top clones hold 0.8% to 1% of the sample.

The cohort comprised around 700 healthy bone marrow donors. All cohort members were sampled while nominally healthy, although unrecorded immune exposures were likely present. The donor was CMV seronegative and belonged to the group of around 350 seronegative cohort members. A peripheral blood sample was collected from each donor, and TCR beta sequencing was performed on peripheral blood mononuclear cells. The Qiagen DNeasy Blood Extraction Kit was used to extract genomic DNA from the blood cell samples. The CDR3 spans 13 residues, from the cysteine through the phenylalanine. The read is trimmed to its CDR3 DNA, 39 bases read in frame from base 1. Trimming takes 6 bases from V and 2 bases from J, and the germline ends sit 11 bases apart. CDR1 and CDR2 are drawn from the germline V gene: MNHEY, SVGAGI.

The TCR was taken from a boy aged 5-17 years in good health and CMV-seronegative. Sequencing input: PBMCs. The sequence links TRBV6-5 to TRBJ2-7; the D gene is perhaps TRBD1, on 6 matching bases. The encoded CDR3 is CASRQQGPYEQYF. The base sequence is TGTGCCAGCAGGCAACAGGGTCCCTACGAGCAGTACTTC.